Following are 13 T cell receptor beta chains from one sample sequenced in a study of CXCR3-negative and CXCR3-positive naive CD8 T cells. These receptors' antigens are unknown. UMI-labeled 5' RACE TRB cDNA libraries were prepared from the cells. TCRdb re-called the 5' RACE reads and gives one entry per CDR3 protein, without DNA. The sample totals fewer than 90,000 distinct CDR3 sequences. The study, taken as a whole, reports: CXCR3-positive naive cells carried more hydrophobic TRB CDR3s than CXCR3-negative ones.

Sequencing used naive CXCR3+ CD8+ T cells from blood. Described subset: CD45RO-CCR7+CD27+CD95- naive CD8+ T cells expressing CXCR3 (TNR3+). The receptors here all came from a human donor in good health. Some clones in this sample may be carry-over from other donors' samples.

The CDR3 protein is CASSQLQGGEAFF. V and J are TRBV4-3 and TRBJ1-1; as DNA is missing, the TRBD1 call by TCRdb cannot be tested. The CDR3 loop spans 13 amino acids. The germline V gene encodes CDR1 LGHNA and CDR2 YSLEER.

The chain recombines TRBV12-3 or TRBV12-4 with TRBJ2-1; absent DNA, TCRdb's TRBD2 call cannot be checked. This CDR3 has 12 residues. The CDR3 sequence: CASTPDSRVQFF.

The chain has TRBV4-1 and TRBJ2-1; TCRdb lists TRBD1, though no DNA is available to test this call. CDR1 and CDR2 (germline): MGHRA, YSYEKL. The CDR3 loop spans 15 amino acids. The chain's CDR3 is CASSQDGTGGNEQFF.

The chain recombines TRBV5-6 with TRBJ1-5; lacking DNA, the TRBD1 call made by TCRdb goes unchecked. The CDR3 has 15 amino acids. Germline V gene sequence: CDR1 SGHDT, CDR2 YYEEEE. The CDR3 reads CASSFGTGINQPQHF.

CDR3 sequence: CASSRYGEEGTEAFF. The chain has TRBV7-9 and TRBJ1-1. Germline loops: CDR1 SEHNR, CDR2 FQNEAQ (reference sequence). The CDR3 extends over 15 amino acids. Based on the CDR3 plus reference TRBV7-9 and TRBJ1-1, the full variable domain is DTGVSQNPRHKITKRGQNVTFRCDPISEHNRLYWYRQTLGQGPEFLTYFQNEAQLEKSRLLSDRFSAERPKGSFSTLEIQRTEQGDSAMYLCASSRYGEEGTEAFFGQGTRLTVV.

The V gene is TRBV6-5, the J gene TRBJ2-6; absent DNA, TCRdb's TRBD1 call cannot be checked. Germline values: CDR1 MNHEY, CDR2 SVGAGI. The CDR3 totals 15 residues. The CDR3 reads CASSQGQGWANVLTF.

This chain connects TRBV6-2 or TRBV6-3 to TRBJ1-1; as DNA is missing, the TRBD1 call by TCRdb cannot be tested. CDR1 MNHEY and CDR2 SVGEGT come from the germline V gene. The CDR3 consists of 14 residues. The CDR3 sequence: CASSLGQGSTEAFF.

The CDR3 region is CASSGAEKQYF. This chain joins TRBV21-1 and TRBJ2-7. TRBV21-1 is recorded as a pseudogene. The CDR3 has 11 residues.

The chain links TRBV25-1 to TRBJ1-6. CDR3 length: 17 amino acids. The V gene's germline CDR1 is MGHDK and CDR2 SYGVNS. CDR3 loop: CASSGPRMSSYNSPLHF.

This chain uses TRBV15 with TRBJ2-2; TCRdb calls TRBD2, which cannot be checked without DNA. This CDR3 has 15 residues. Germline assignment: CDR1 LNHNV and CDR2 YYDKDF (reference sequence). CDR3 sequence: CATSAPGLSTGELFF.

J is TRBJ2-5 and V is TRBV7-2; TCRdb designates TRBD2, a call that cannot be tested without DNA. The CDR3 loop spans 16 amino acids. CDR1 and CDR2 (germline): SGHTA, FQGNSA. The CDR3 sequence is CASSLGLAGGRETQYF.

The V gene is TRBV20-1, the J gene TRBJ2-7; TCRdb reports TRBD1, a call that lacks DNA to check it against. The CDR3 runs 14 residues. The germline gives CDR1 DFQATT, CDR2 SNEGSKA (reference sequence). The CDR3 region is CSAVLRDRSYEQYF.

The gene calls are TRBV4-3 and TRBJ2-3; TCRdb selects TRBD1, and the lack of DNA leaves this call unchecked. Germline CDR1 is LGHNA and CDR2 is YSLEER. The CDR3 has 15 amino acids. CDR3 amino acids: CASSQTGLNTDTQYF.